The T cell receptor (beta chain) under discussion was sequenced for a study of Graves' ophthalmopathy and Graves' hyperthyroidism (dated by TCRdb to the late 2010s). Notes on the research overall: Peripheral blood was collected at initial diagnosis, prior to any treatment. The study used TCR beta repertoire signatures to distinguish Graves' ophthalmopathy from Graves' hyperthyroidism and to predict progression to ophthalmopathy. In total, 135 blood samples were TCR-sequenced: some 43 ophthalmopathy, 80 or so hyperthyroidism and roughly 17 hyperthyroidism-to-ophthalmopathy patients. A discovery set of 95 to 100 patients (around 40 ophthalmopathy, about 58 stable hyperthyroidism) was enrolled to explore V-J signatures distinguishing ophthalmopathy from hyperthyroidism. For independent validation, a separate cohort was made up of 18 hyperthyroidism patients plus 17 patients who later progressed from hyperthyroidism to ophthalmopathy. T-cell repertoires of thyroid tissue and blood were compared in about 6 hyperthyroidism patients. Following sampling, methimazole starting at 30 mg daily was administered to hyperthyroidism patients, and high-dose intravenous methylprednisolone was administered to ophthalmopathy patients. What the work shows at the level of the full study, not this receptor alone: In cross-validation, the 13-signature model distinguished ophthalmopathy from stable hyperthyroidism with 85% to 90% sensitivity and around 81% specificity, and in the test set the corresponding values were roughly 80% and 76%. Most expanded thyroid clonotypes with frequency above 0.001 were also detected in blood, suggesting blood repertoires may reflect the thyroid immune response. Sample size was not predetermined statistically, and investigators were not blinded to group allocation. In validation, the model predicted ophthalmopathy progression with more than 55% sensitivity and approximately 78% specificity; approximately 12 predicted patients were CT-confirmed with GO in a median of approximately 6.5 months.

For repertoire sequencing, the TCR beta CDR3 regions were amplified from RNA transcripts. The first round of RT-PCR was done with HTBI primers and the Qiagen OneStep RT-PCR kit, and was followed by a second round of multiplex PCR, then size selection and purification. Libraries were sequenced paired-end with 100 bp reads on an Illumina HiSeq2000. The study's own analysis went as follows. SOAPnuke was used to process the reads, throwing out any read that had adapters, had uncalled bases, had a mean Phred below 15, or lacked an exact constant-primer or identifier match. COPE v1.2.5 was used to merge high-quality paired reads. Each unique nucleotide sequence was defined as a clonotype, and clonotypes were aligned to IMGT TRB V, D and J references with MiTCR v1.1. The analysis was limited to V-J combinations with a frequency above 0.0001, which together covered 99.2% of the repertoires. A TCR clonal expansion and chaos score per V-J combination was defined as the ratio of F50 clonal expansion to chaos observed in the TCRdist matrix. Welch's t-statistics and random forest were used to narrow the features down to 13 V-J combinations, which were then fed into a naive Bayes classifier. Thyroid-blood repertoire similarity was quantified with the Morisita-Horn index. TCRdb passed the public sequencing reads through fastp at Q25 and MiXCR, retaining productive beta sequences. Records with the same CDR3 protein are collapsed into one entry carrying the most frequent genes and DNA. These V and J calls originate from TCRdb's pipeline instead of the authors' own analysis. The sample table contains about 700,000 distinct CDR3 sequences; only one count was recorded for roughly two fifths of them. The ten most abundant clones make up roughly 46% of the sample.

As concerns this clonotype: The antigen it binds to is not known. No much larger clone exists at a distance of one base, and base qualities are not known.

Ophthalmopathy patients had moderately to severely active disease, Clinical Activity Score of at least 3, NOSPECS grade of at least 4, and disease duration under 3 months. Anyone with other autoimmune diseases, uncontrolled infections, pregnancy or lactation was excluded from the study. Clinical symptoms, serum thyroxine, TRAb, thyroid ultrasound and orbital computed tomography formed the basis of the diagnosis. Using Ficoll-Paque density gradient centrifugation, PBMCs were isolated from 10 ml of fresh peripheral blood. Total RNA was extracted with Trizol reagent and quality-checked on an Agilent 2100 Bioanalyzer. Taken from the germline V gene (reference sequence), the CDR1 and CDR2 loops are LNHNV and YYDKDF. CDR3 length: 14 amino acids, cysteine to phenylalanine. Just CDR3 DNA is preserved here, 42 bases in frame from base 1. From V the trimming removes 8 bases and from J it removes 5 bases, while the gene matches leave 11 bases of the junction unaccounted for.

The sequencing sample was made of peripheral blood. The clonotype comes from an adult man with Graves' ophthalmopathy. The chain is made from TRBV15 and TRBJ1-1, with TRBD1 identical over 7 junction bases. CDR3 region: CATQYSTGRTEAFF. The nucleotides are TGTGCCACCCAATATTCGACAGGGAGGACTGAAGCTTTCTTT.